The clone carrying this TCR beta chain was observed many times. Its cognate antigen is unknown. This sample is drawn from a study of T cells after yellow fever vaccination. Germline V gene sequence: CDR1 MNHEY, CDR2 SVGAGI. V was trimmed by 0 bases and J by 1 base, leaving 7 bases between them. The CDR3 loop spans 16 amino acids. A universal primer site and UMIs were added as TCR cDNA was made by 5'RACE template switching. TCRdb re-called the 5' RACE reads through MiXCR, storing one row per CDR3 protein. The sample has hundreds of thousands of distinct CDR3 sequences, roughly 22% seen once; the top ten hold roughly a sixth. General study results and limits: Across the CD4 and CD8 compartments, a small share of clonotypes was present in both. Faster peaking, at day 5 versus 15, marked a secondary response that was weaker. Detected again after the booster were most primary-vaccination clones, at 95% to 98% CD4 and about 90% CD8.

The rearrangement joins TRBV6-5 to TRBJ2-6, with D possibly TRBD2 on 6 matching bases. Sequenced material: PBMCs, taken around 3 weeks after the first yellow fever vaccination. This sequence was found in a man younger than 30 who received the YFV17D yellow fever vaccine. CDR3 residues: CASSYSGGSGANVLTF. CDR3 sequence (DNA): TGTGCCAGCAGTTACTCGGGGGGTTCTGGGGCCAACGTCCTGACTTTC.